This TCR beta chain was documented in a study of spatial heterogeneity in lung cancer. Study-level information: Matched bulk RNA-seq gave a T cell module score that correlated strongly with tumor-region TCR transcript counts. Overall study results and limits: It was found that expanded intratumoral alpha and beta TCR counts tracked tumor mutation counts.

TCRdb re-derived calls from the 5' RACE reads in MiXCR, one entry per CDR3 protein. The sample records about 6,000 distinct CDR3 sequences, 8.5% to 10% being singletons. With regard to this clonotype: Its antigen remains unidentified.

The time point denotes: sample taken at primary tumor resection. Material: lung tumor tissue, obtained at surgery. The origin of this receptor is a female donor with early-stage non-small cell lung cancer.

DNA of the CDR3: TGTGCCAGCAGCCAAAAACCGGGGGTGGGCAATCAGCCCCAGCATTTT. It codes for CASSQKPGVGNQPQHF. This chain connects TRBV4-2 to TRBJ1-5; tentative D call: TRBD1 (5 bases). The CDR3 runs 16 residues. V dropped 2 bases and J dropped 2 bases, with 13 bases sitting between them. Germline CDR1 reads LGHNA; CDR2 reads YNFKEQ.